Reported below is one TCR beta chain. This entry belongs to a study of T cell responses to AZD1222 COVID-19 vaccine. Clones were sequenced by immunoSEQ multiplex PCR, and TCRdb holds only the in-frame ones, with some missing. The table records 200,000 to 250,000 clones, more than 85% of them present only once. The V gene lost 4 bases and the J gene lost 3 bases, with 15 bases spanning the gap. The CDR3 length is 15 residues. Germline CDR1 reads SGDLS; CDR2 reads YYNGEE. Specimen: peripheral blood, collected on day 0 of MenACWY control vaccination. The chain has TRBV9 and TRBJ2-3; the D is unclear. This TCR was recovered from an adult in good health. The CDR3 spells CASSLTPQGTDTQYF. For the CDR3, the DNA is TGTGCCAGCAGCCTCACACCTCAAGGAACAGATACGCAGTATTTT.